The T cell receptor beta chain under discussion was sequenced for a study of cytomegalovirus exposure and HLA in healthy donors. Findings and limits, study-wide: Reportedly, diagnosis of cytomegalovirus status by the classifier showed high specificity and sensitivity. The TCR clusters that emerged in the first cohort tended, a later analysis found, to co-occur in the 120 validation repertoires. The study flagged some 170 TCR beta chains as cytomegalovirus-associated.

The CDR3 length is 11 residues. Germline CDR1 reads LNHDA; CDR2 reads SQIVND (reference sequence). V gave up 5 bases and J gave up 7 bases, with 8 bases separating them. As concerns this clone: No antigen is known for it.

Sequenced by immunoSEQ multiplex PCR; TCRdb stores in-frame clones only, minus some. The sample includes about 120,000 clones, around 87% of them seen just once. This receptor was taken from a woman younger than 45 in good health and CMV-seropositive. The sequencing sample was made of PBMCs. The chain couples TRBV19 to TRBJ1-1; D is uncertain. The CDR3 DNA reads TGTGCCAGTAGTTGGGGAGGTGAAGCTTTCTTT. It specifies CASSWGGEAFF.